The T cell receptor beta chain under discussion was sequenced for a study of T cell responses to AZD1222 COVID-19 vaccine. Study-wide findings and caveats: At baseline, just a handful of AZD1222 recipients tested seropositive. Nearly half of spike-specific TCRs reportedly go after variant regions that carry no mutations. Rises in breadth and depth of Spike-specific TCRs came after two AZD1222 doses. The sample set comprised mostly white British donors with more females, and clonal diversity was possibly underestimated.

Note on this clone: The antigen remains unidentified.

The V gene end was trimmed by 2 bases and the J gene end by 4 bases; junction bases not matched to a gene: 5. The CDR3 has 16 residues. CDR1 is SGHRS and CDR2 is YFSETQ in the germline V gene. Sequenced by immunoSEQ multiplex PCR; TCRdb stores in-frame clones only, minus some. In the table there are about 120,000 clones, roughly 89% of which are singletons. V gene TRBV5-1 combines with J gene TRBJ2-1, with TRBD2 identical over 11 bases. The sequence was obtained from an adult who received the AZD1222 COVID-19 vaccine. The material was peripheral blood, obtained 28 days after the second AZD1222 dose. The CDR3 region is CASSLGGTSGYNEQFF. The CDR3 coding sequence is TGCGCCAGCAGCTTAGGTGGGACTAGCGGATACAATGAGCAGTTCTTC.